A single sample gave rise to the 21 T cell receptor beta chains below, sequenced in a study of blood T cell repertoires in COVID-19. TCRdb's copy holds only in-frame clones and misses some; the assay was immunoSEQ multiplex PCR. The table lists under 140,000 clones, around four fifths of them singletons, with about 17% in the top ten. The sample was peripheral blood. The receptor source for this set is a woman aged 55 to 70 with acute or convalescent COVID-19.

The genes are TRBV11-2 and TRBJ2-7; 7 positions agree with TRBD1. Germline trimming cut 5 bases from V and 3 bases from J; bases unmatched to any gene: 4. The germline V gene has CDR1 SGHAT and CDR2 FQNNGV. The length of the CDR3 is 13 residues. The CDR3 nucleotides are TGTGCCAGCAGCCCGGGGACAGACTACGAGCAGTACTTC. It encodes CASSPGTDYEQYF.

The chain joins TRBV5-4 to TRBJ1-2, with 8 bases that match TRBD1. CDR1 is SGHNT and CDR2 is YYREEE in the germline V gene (reference sequence). The CDR3 runs 14 residues. After removal of 4 bases from V and 8 bases from J, the junction contained 10 bases not matched to a gene. Here the CDR3 DNA reads TGTGCCAGCAGCGTAAAGACAGGGGTTGGAGGCTACACCTTC. Translation: CASSVKTGVGGYTF.

The chain joins TRBV27 to TRBJ1-1; 10 nucleotides align to TRBD1. The J segment lost 9 bases and the V segment lost 6 bases, leaving 7 bases of the junction unmatched. Germline V gene sequence: CDR1 MNHEY, CDR2 SMNVEV (reference sequence). CDR3 length: 13 residues. The CDR3 DNA reads TGTGCCAGCAGGGGGACAGGGGTTGGGAAAGCTTTCTTT. Encoded protein: CASRGTGVGKAFF.

The chain links TRBV10-1 to TRBJ2-7; 11 bases map to TRBD2. From germline, CDR1 is WNHNN and CDR2 SYGVQD (reference sequence). CDR3 length equals 14 residues. Trimming removed 10 bases from V and 3 bases from J; junction bases left unmatched: 8. The DNA for the CDR3 is TGCGCCACCCATTTAGCGGGGGGGCGCTACGAGCAGTACTTC. Residues: CATHLAGGRYEQYF.

This chain connects TRBV6-1 to TRBJ1-2, with 12 bases fitting TRBD1. V gave up 4 bases and J gave up 5 bases; unmatched junction bases: 8. Looked up from germline, CDR1 is MNHNS and CDR2 is SASEGT. This CDR3 has 16 amino acids. In DNA, the CDR3 is TGTGCCAGCAGTGGCGGGACAGGGGGCGCGTTATATGGCTACACCTTC. Translating it yields CASSGGTGGALYGYTF.

The chain combines TRBV25-1 with TRBJ1-6, with D perhaps TRBD1 (5 bases). CDR1 MGHDK and CDR2 SYGVNS come from the germline V gene. The CDR3 runs 14 residues. The ends were cut back, 3 bases at V and 7 bases at J, with 10 bases in the middle. The CDR3 sequence: CASSEPRANSPLHF. CDR3 nucleotides: TGTGCCAGCAGTGAGCCCAGGGCAAATTCACCCCTCCACTTT.

The chain joins TRBV18 to TRBJ1-3, with D possibly being TRBD1 (6 bases). V gave up 4 bases and J gave up 0 bases, with 25 bases separating them. Germline V gives CDR1 KGHSH, CDR2 LQKENI. The CDR3 runs 20 residues. The CDR3 DNA sequence: TGTGCCAGCTCACGATTCATATCCACCGGGACATCCGCCTCTGGAAACACCATATATTTT. Protein: CASSRFISTGTSASGNTIYF.

V usage is TRBV28 and J usage is TRBJ2-1, with TRBD2 identical over 14 bases. Losses at the gene ends were 6 bases for V and 2 bases for J; bases not matched to a gene: 0. The CDR3 runs 15 residues. CDR1 and CDR2 (germline): MDHEN, SYDVKM. The CDR3 sequence is CASRTSGGAYNEQFF. The DNA of the CDR3 is TGTGCCAGCAGGACTAGCGGGGGGGCCTACAATGAGCAGTTCTTC.

The J gene is TRBJ2-2, the V gene TRBV7-6; 7 bases fit TRBD2. V dropped 5 bases and J dropped 0; count of bases not matched to a gene: 3. From germline, CDR1 is SGHVS and CDR2 FNYEAQ. The CDR3 contains 15 residues. The CDR3 region is CASSGTTTNTGELFF. The CDR3 DNA reads TGTGCCAGCAGCGGGACTACGACGAACACCGGGGAGCTGTTTTTT.

V usage is TRBV9 and J usage is TRBJ2-2, with 7 nucleotides matching TRBD1. Trimming at V came to 0 bases and at J to 2 bases, leaving 1 base not matched to a gene. The CDR3 sequence is 15 residues long. Germline-derived CDR1 and CDR2 are SGDLS and YYNGEE. CDR3 sequence reads: CASSVGTGNTGELFF. The CDR3 bases are TGTGCCAGCAGCGTAGGGACAGGCAACACCGGGGAGCTGTTTTTT. The full variable domain, with the rest looked up from reference TRBV9 and TRBJ2-2, is DSGVTQTPKHLITATGQRVTLRCSPRSGDLSVYWYQQSLDQGLQFLIQYYNGEERAKGNILERFSAQQFPDLHSELNLSSLELGDSALYFCASSVGTGNTGELFFGEGSRLTVL.

This clone occurred once. The V and J genes are TRBV27 and TRBJ2-7; TRBD1 matches 9 bases. V lost 6 bases, J lost 7 bases, and 13 bases stayed unmatched. This CDR3 spans 15 amino acids. Germline V gene lookup returns CDR1 MNHEY and CDR2 SMNVEV (reference sequence). The DNA for the CDR3 is TGTGCCAGCAGGACCGCCGGGACAGGGACCGGAGAGCAGTACTTC. This sequence encodes CASRTAGTGTGEQYF.

In DNA form, the CDR3 reads TGTGCCAGCAGCTTAATAGGGGAGGGGACCCAGTACTTC. This codes for CASSLIGEGTQYF. The rearrangement links TRBV7-3 to TRBJ2-5; 7 bases match TRBD2. V lost 1 base to trimming and J lost 7 bases; unmatched junction nucleotides: 3. The germline CDR1 and CDR2 sequences are SGHTA and FQGTGA. The CDR3 loop spans 13 amino acids.

The chain recombines TRBV5-4 with TRBJ2-7, with 12 nucleotides matching TRBD1. V lost 0 bases and J lost 6; bases outside the gene matches: 4. CDR1 SGHNT and CDR2 YYREEE come from the germline V gene (reference sequence). The CDR3 contains 15 residues. CDR3: CASSLGGTGGAEQYF. CDR3 bases: TGTGCCAGCAGCTTGGGTGGGACAGGGGGCGCCGAGCAGTACTTC.

The chain uses TRBV7-2 and TRBJ1-2; 8 bases line up with TRBD1. CDR1 is SGHTA and CDR2 is FQGNSA in the germline V gene. The trim removed 0 bases at V and 8 bases at J, leaving 8 bases unmatched. This CDR3 is built from 15 residues. The CDR3 bases are TGTGCCAGCAGCTTAGCCCGGACAGGGCTGAACGGCTACACCTTC. Its translation: CASSLARTGLNGYTF.

The gene calls are TRBV24-1 and TRBJ2-1, with unresolved D. Germline V gives CDR1 KGHDR, CDR2 SFDVKD. CDR3 length: 13 residues. Trimming left V 4 bases short and J 7 bases short, with 10 bases between. The CDR3 region is CATSDYDTNEQFF. As DNA, the CDR3 is TGTGCCACCAGTGACTACGACACAAATGAGCAGTTCTTC.

The rearrangement links TRBV6-5 to TRBJ2-7, with D perhaps matching TRBD2 (5 bases). The CDR3 runs 15 residues. The germline gives CDR1 MNHEY, CDR2 SVGAGI. The V end lost 2 bases, the J end lost 0 bases, and 11 bases lay between the germline ends. CDR3 DNA: TGTGCCAGCAGTTACCAGCGGACGGCCTCCTACGAGCAGTACTTC. Amino acids: CASSYQRTASYEQYF.

The chain uses TRBV5-4 and TRBJ1-1; D unclear. This CDR3 is 12 amino acids long. Germline values: CDR1 SGHNT, CDR2 YYREEE (reference sequence). Trimming removed 4 bases from V and 1 base from J, with 5 bases in between. The CDR3 DNA follows: TGTGCCAGCAGCCCCTGGAACACTGAAGCTTTCTTT. As protein: CASSPWNTEAFF. The complete variable domain, with remaining parts taken from reference TRBV5-4 and TRBJ1-1, reads ETGVTQSPTHLIKTRGQQVTLRCSSQSGHNTVSWYQQALGQGPQFIFQYYREEENGRGNFPPRFSGLQFPNYSSELNVNALELDDSALYLCASSPWNTEAFFGQGTRLTVV.

This clone was found a few times. Other DNA sequences in the sample encode the same CDR3. The chain recombines TRBV18 with TRBJ2-5, with 10 bases matching TRBD1. V was pared by 2 bases and J by 3 bases, with 3 bases of the junction left unmatched. Germline CDR1 KGHSH, CDR2 LQKENI. The CDR3 runs 15 residues. In DNA, the CDR3 is TGTGCCAGCTCACCAGCGACAGGGGGCGAAGAGACCCAGTACTTC. It yields the protein CASSPATGGEETQYF.

This clone appeared once. The chain carries TRBV18 and TRBJ2-1; maybe TRBD1 (5 bases). The CDR3 covers 13 residues. Germline CDR1 KGHSH, CDR2 LQKENI. Trimming pared 3 bases from V and 10 bases from J, leaving 13 bases between. The CDR3 reads CASSPPLTEEQFF. Here the CDR3 DNA reads TGTGCCAGCTCACCTCCTCTGACAGAAGAGCAGTTCTTC.

V and J are TRBV4-3 and TRBJ2-6, with D perhaps TRBD1 (6 bases). Trimming pared 0 bases from V and 0 bases from J, leaving 15 bases between. Germline CDR1 and CDR2: LGHNA and YSLEER. The length of the CDR3 is 19 residues. CDR3 coding DNA: TGCGCCAGCAGCCAAGAAGCCGAGGACAGTTACTCTGGGGCCAACGTCCTGACTTTC. This translates into CASSQEAEDSYSGANVLTF.

The chain links TRBV7-9 to TRBJ2-2; TRBD2 might be the D (5 bases). Germline assignment: CDR1 SEHNR and CDR2 FQNEAQ (reference sequence). Trimming left V 1 base short and J 3 bases short, with 15 bases between. This CDR3 has 17 amino acids. The chain's CDR3 is CASSLEILDTDTGELFF. In DNA form, the CDR3 reads TGTGCCAGCAGCTTAGAGATACTAGACACCGACACCGGGGAGCTGTTTTTT.